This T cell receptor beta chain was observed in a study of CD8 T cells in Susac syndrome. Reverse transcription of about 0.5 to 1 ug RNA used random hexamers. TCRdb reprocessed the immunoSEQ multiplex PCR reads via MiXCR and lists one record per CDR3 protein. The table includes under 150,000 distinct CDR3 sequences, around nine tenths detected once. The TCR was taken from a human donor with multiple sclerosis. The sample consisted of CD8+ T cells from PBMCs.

DNA for the CDR3: TGTGCCTCGTACACCGGGGAGCTGTTTTTT. The encoded protein is CASYTGELFF. The V and J genes are TRBV12-3 or TRBV12-4 and TRBJ2-2; the D is unclear. This CDR3 contains 10 residues. V lost 11 bases and J 3 bases, leaving 4 bases between the germline ends.